Presented here are 21 T cell receptor beta chains from one specimen sequenced in a study of blood T cell repertoires in COVID-19. Measured with immunoSEQ multiplex PCR; TCRdb has only the in-frame clones, and not every one. The table records tens of thousands of clones, around 85% of them present only once. Input material: peripheral blood. The receptors originated from a woman between 65 and 79 years old with acute or convalescent COVID-19.

The chain joins TRBV10-3 to TRBJ1-6, with TRBD1 matching over 8 bases. Losses at the gene ends were 3 bases for V and 6 bases for J; bases not matched to a gene: 4. Germline CDR1 is ENHRY and CDR2 is SYGVKD. This CDR3 contains 15 residues. The CDR3 DNA follows: TGTGCCATCAGTGACCTGGGACAGGCTAATTCACCCCTCCACTTT. Translation: CAISDLGQANSPLHF.

V usage is TRBV28 and J usage is TRBJ1-2, with TRBD1 as a possible D gene (6 bases). Germline CDR1 is MDHEN and CDR2 is SYDVKM. V lost 6 bases, J lost 5 bases, and 19 bases lay in between. The CDR3 totals 15 residues. CDR3 region: CASSLDRRNSYGYTF. The CDR3 nucleotides are TGTGCCAGCAGCCTTGACAGGCGAAACTCGTATGGCTACACCTTC.

The chain recombines TRBV27 with TRBJ1-2; D not certain. With 2 bases removed from V and 4 bases from J, the gap between germline ends came to 8 bases. The CDR3 length is 13 residues. Germline loops: CDR1 MNHEY, CDR2 SMNVEV (reference sequence). CDR3 bases: TGTGCCAGCAGTTTAAGCGGCCTCTATGGCTACACCTTC. This codes for CASSLSGLYGYTF.

This clone was observed a few times. The rearrangement links TRBV3-1 (or the pseudogene TRBV3-2) to TRBJ2-6; D call uncertain. In germline, CDR1 is LGHDT, CDR2 YNNKEL (reference sequence). V lost 4 bases, J lost 0 bases, and 4 bases lay in between. The CDR3 is made up of 14 amino acids. The CDR3 DNA follows: TGTGCCAGCAGCCCTACCTCTGGGGCCAACGTCCTGACTTTC. This gives the protein CASSPTSGANVLTF.

This clone was observed a few times. The J gene is TRBJ1-5, the V gene TRBV10-3, with D possibly being TRBD1 (5 bases). Germline CDR1 reads ENHRY; CDR2 reads SYGVKD. Deletions cut 11 bases from V and 6 bases from J, with 11 bases between. This CDR3 has 11 amino acids. The CDR3 here is CAAGPSQPQHF. The CDR3 nucleotides read TGTGCCGCGGGGCCAAGTCAGCCCCAGCATTTT.

The genes are TRBV28 and TRBJ2-1, with 9 bases fitting TRBD2. The V and J ends lost 5 bases and 7 bases, in that order; junction bases with no gene match: 12. Germline V gives CDR1 MDHEN, CDR2 SYDVKM. CDR3 size: 16 residues. In nucleotides, the CDR3 is TGTGCCAGCAGTACCACTAGCGGGCTTCCCAGGAATGAGCAGTTCTTC. It encodes CASSTTSGLPRNEQFF.

The chain employs TRBV19 and TRBJ2-5; 7 bases align to TRBD1. The length of the CDR3 is 18 residues. The germline V gene encodes CDR1 LNHDA and CDR2 SQIVND (reference sequence). V gave up 3 bases and J gave up 5 bases; unmatched junction bases: 18. CDR3 sequence reads: CASSIGPGQTKGAETQYF. The CDR3 nucleotides are TGTGCCAGTAGTATTGGCCCTGGACAGACGAAGGGGGCCGAGACCCAGTACTTC.

The chain has TRBV7-8 and TRBJ1-2; weak D call: TRBD1 (5 bases). Germline V gives CDR1 SGHVS, CDR2 FQNEAQ. Trimming removed 2 bases at V and 4 bases at J, with 8 bases between. CDR3 size: 13 residues. CDR3 sequence: CASSLSGGYGYTF. The CDR3 DNA is TGTGCCAGCAGCTTATCGGGGGGCTATGGCTACACCTTC.

This sequence joins TRBV18 and TRBJ2-1; 9 bases agree with TRBD1. Germline V gives CDR1 KGHSH, CDR2 LQKENI. Trimming cost V 6 bases and J 13 bases; bases outside gene matches: 13. CDR3 length equals 14 residues. CDR3 residues: CASSGGGQGPEQFF. The CDR3 nucleotides read TGTGCCAGCTCCGGAGGGGGACAGGGCCCGGAACAGTTCTTC.

Written as DNA, the CDR3 is TGTGCCAGCTCCCGGCTGGGACTAGCGGGGGGAAGACAGGAGACCCAGTACTTC. It specifies CASSRLGLAGGRQETQYF. This rearrangement joins TRBV18 to TRBJ2-5; TRBD2 aligns across 15 bases. This CDR3 is built from 18 residues. Germline loops: CDR1 KGHSH, CDR2 LQKENI. The junction had 13 bases not matched to a gene; V was cut back by 6 bases and J by 5 bases.

The chain joins TRBV19 to TRBJ2-7, with 14 nucleotides matching TRBD2. The CDR3 spans 12 residues. Germline values: CDR1 LNHDA, CDR2 SQIVND (reference sequence). Here the CDR3 reads CGGTSGSYEQYV. As DNA, the CDR3 is TGTGGAGGGACTAGCGGGAGCTACGAGCAGTACGTC.

The gene calls are TRBV5-1 and TRBJ2-5; 9 bases are a match to TRBD2. Germline V CDR1 and CDR2: SGHRS, YFSETQ. This CDR3 contains 14 residues. V gave up 4 bases and J gave up 2 bases; unmatched junction bases: 3. CDR3 in DNA: TGCGCCAGCAGCCGGAGCGGGGGGCAAGAGACCCAGTACTTC. This gives the protein CASSRSGGQETQYF.

The V gene is TRBV28, the J gene TRBJ1-3; tentatively, D is TRBD1 (6 bases). The germline V gene encodes CDR1 MDHEN and CDR2 SYDVKM. The V end was cut by 7 bases, the J end by 2 bases, with 15 bases between. The CDR3 spans 15 residues. The CDR3 region has the DNA TGTGCCAGCACCCCTCCAGGGGTTGCTGGAAACACCATATATTTT. Its protein product is CASTPPGVAGNTIYF.

V gene TRBV3-1 (or the pseudogene TRBV3-2) combines with J gene TRBJ1-2; D perhaps matches TRBD1 (6 bases). Looked up from germline, CDR1 is LGHDT and CDR2 is YNNKEL (reference sequence). CDR3 length: 16 amino acids. V shed 1 base and J shed 0 bases, with 12 bases lying between them. The CDR3, as DNA: TGTGCCAGCAGCCAAGGCGACAGGAGAACTAACTATGGCTACACCTTC. Translated, it gives CASSQGDRRTNYGYTF.

This chain uses TRBV11-3 with TRBJ2-1, with TRBD2 matching over 12 bases. Germline V gene lookup returns CDR1 SGHNT and CDR2 YENEEA. The CDR3 has 16 amino acids. The J segment lost 2 bases and the V segment lost 1 base, leaving 0 bases of the junction unmatched. CDR3 nucleotides: TGTGCCAGCAGCTTAGGGACTAGCGGGGCCTACAATGAGCAGTTCTTC. Amino acids: CASSLGTSGAYNEQFF.

The sample holds one count of this clone. The rearrangement joins TRBV27 to TRBJ2-7, with D perhaps matching TRBD1 (5 bases). The CDR3 has 13 residues. V was pared by 3 bases and J by 6 bases, with 12 bases between. Germline V gene lookup returns CDR1 MNHEY and CDR2 SMNVEV (reference sequence). In nucleotides, the CDR3 is TGTGCCAGCAGTTTCGATCAGGGTACCGAGCAGTACGTC. It translates to CASSFDQGTEQYV.

This rearrangement joins TRBV30 to TRBJ2-3, with D unclear. V dropped 2 bases and J dropped 6 bases, with 6 bases sitting between them. Germline values: CDR1 GTSNPN, CDR2 SVGIG (reference sequence). The length of the CDR3 is 11 residues. CDR3 region: CAWSPADTQYF. DNA of the CDR3: TGTGCCTGGAGTCCCGCGGATACGCAGTATTTT.

The CDR3 region has the DNA TGTGCCAGTAGATCGAGCCCCAATGAAAAACTGTTTTTT. Amino acids: CASRSSPNEKLFF. V gene TRBV19 combines with J gene TRBJ1-4; unclear D gene. The V gene's germline CDR1 is LNHDA and CDR2 SQIVND (reference sequence). This CDR3 is 13 amino acids long. V gave up 6 bases and J gave up 5 bases, with 10 bases separating them.

The chain couples TRBV9 to TRBJ2-1; D is possibly TRBD2 (6 bases). The V gene's germline CDR1 is SGDLS and CDR2 YYNGEE. V was shortened by 0 bases and J by 3 bases, with 10 bases between the two germline ends. The CDR3 extends over 15 amino acids. For the CDR3, the DNA is TGTGCCAGCAGCGTAGCGGGGGTTAACTACAATGAGCAGTTCTTC. Residues: CASSVAGVNYNEQFF.

The chain couples TRBV12-3 or TRBV12-4 to TRBJ2-5; D is perhaps TRBD2 (6 bases). The length of the CDR3 is 13 residues. The germline V and J ends were trimmed by 7 bases and 4 bases, with 13 bases remaining between them. CDR3 sequence (DNA): TGTGCCAGCACCCACCACGGGGGAGAGACCCAGTACTTC. Its protein product is CASTHHGGETQYF.

V usage is TRBV7-9 and J usage is TRBJ1-6; possibly TRBD1 for D (5 bases). CDR3 length: 14 amino acids. V was clipped by 4 bases and J by 7 bases, with 11 bases between them. Germline CDR1 and CDR2: SEHNR and FQNEAQ (reference sequence). The CDR3 region has the DNA TGTGCCAGCAGCTCCGACAGAGACAATTCACCCCTCCACTTT. It specifies CASSSDRDNSPLHF.